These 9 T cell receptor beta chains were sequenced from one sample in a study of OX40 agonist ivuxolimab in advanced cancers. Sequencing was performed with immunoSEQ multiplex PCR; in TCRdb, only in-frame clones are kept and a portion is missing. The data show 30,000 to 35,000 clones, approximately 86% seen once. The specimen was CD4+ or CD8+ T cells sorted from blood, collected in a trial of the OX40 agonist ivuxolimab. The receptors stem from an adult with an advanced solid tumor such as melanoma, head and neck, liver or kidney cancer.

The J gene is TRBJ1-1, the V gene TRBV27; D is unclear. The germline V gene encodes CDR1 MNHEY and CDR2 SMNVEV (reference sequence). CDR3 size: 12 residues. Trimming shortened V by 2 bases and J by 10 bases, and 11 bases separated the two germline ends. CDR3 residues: CASSLGTDAAFF. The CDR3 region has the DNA TGTGCCAGCAGTTTAGGAACGGACGCAGCTTTCTTT.

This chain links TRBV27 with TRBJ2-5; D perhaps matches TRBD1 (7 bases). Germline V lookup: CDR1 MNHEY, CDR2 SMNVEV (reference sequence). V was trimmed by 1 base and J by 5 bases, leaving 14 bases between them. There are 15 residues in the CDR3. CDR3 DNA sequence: TGTGCCAGCAGTTTATTCCGCAGGGGGGAGGAGACCCAGTACTTC. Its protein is CASSLFRRGEETQYF.

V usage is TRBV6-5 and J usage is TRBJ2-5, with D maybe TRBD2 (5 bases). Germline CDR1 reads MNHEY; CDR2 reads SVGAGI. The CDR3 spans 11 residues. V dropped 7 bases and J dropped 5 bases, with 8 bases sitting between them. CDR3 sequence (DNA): TGTGCCAGCATCTCGGGGGAGACCCAGTACTTC. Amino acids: CASISGETQYF.

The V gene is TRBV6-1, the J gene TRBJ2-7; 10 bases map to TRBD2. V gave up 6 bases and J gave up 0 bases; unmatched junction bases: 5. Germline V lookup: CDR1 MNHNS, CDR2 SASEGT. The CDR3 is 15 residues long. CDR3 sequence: CASRGGLAISYEQYF. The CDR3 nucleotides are TGTGCCAGCAGGGGGGGACTAGCGATCTCCTACGAGCAGTACTTC.

CDR3 residues: CASSLEGRLYTF. The CDR3 bases are TGTGCCAGCAGCTTGGAAGGCAGACTCTACACCTTC. J is TRBJ1-2 and V is TRBV5-6, with no clear D. CDR1 SGHDT and CDR2 YYEEEE come from the germline V gene. Trimming removed 0 bases at V and 10 bases at J, with 10 bases between. The CDR3 length is 12 residues.

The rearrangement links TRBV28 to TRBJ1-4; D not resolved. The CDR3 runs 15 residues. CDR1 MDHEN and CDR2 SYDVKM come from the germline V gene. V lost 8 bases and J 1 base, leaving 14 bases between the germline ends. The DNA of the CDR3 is TGTGCCAGCCAACCCCTCCTGGAAACTAATGAAAAACTGTTTTTT. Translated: CASQPLLETNEKLFF.

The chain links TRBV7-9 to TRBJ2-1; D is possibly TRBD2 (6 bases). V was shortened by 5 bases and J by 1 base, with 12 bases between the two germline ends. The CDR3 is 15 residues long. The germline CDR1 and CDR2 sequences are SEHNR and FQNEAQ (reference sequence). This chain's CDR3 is CASSATGGSYNEQFF. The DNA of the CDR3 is TGTGCCAGCAGCGCGACCGGGGGTTCCTACAATGAGCAGTTCTTC.

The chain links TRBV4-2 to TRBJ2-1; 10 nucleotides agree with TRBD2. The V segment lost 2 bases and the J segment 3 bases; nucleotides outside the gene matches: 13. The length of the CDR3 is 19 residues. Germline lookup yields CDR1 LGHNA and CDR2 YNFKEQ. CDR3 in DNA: TGTGCCAGCAGCCAATTAACCGGGACTAGCGAAGTCGGCTACAATGAGCAGTTCTTC. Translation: CASSQLTGTSEVGYNEQFF.

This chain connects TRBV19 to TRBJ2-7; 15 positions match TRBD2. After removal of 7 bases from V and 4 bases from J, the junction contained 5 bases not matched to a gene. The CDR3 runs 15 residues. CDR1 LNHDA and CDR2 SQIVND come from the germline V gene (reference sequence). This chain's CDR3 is CASKPGLAGGYEQYF. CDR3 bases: TGTGCCAGTAAACCGGGACTAGCGGGAGGTTACGAGCAGTACTTC. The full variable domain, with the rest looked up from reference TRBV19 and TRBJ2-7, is DGGITQSPKYLFRKEGQNVTLSCEQNLNHDAMYWYRQDPGQGLRLIYYSQIVNDFQKGDIAEGYSVSREKKESFPLTVTSAQKNPTAFYLCASKPGLAGGYEQYFGPGTRLTVT.